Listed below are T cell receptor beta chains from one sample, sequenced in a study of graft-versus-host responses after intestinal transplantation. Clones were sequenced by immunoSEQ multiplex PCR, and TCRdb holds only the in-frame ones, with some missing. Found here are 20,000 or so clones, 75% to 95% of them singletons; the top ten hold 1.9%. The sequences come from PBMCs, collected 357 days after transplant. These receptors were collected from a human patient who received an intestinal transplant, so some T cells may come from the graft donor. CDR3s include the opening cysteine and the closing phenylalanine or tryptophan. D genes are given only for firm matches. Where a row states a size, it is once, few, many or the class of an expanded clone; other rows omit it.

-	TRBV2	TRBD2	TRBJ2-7	CASSSTSAGYEQYF	TGTGCCAGCAGTTCCACTAGCGCCGGCTACGAGCAGTACTTC
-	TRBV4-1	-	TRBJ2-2	CASSQEGTGTANTGELFF	TGCGCCAGCAGCCAAGAGGGAACCGGGACGGCGAACACCGGGGAGCTGTTTTTT
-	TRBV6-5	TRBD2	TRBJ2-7	CASSFLAGEQYF	TGTGCCAGCAGTTTCTTAGCGGGAGAGCAGTACTTC
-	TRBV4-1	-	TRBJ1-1	CASSQSSTVLTEAFF	TGCGCCAGCAGCCAATCCTCGACTGTCCTCACTGAAGCTTTCTTT
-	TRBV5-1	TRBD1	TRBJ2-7	CASSLGGDRGSEQYF	TGCGCCAGCAGCTTGGGGGGGGACAGGGGCAGCGAGCAGTACTTC
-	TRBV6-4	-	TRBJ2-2	CASSEGAGELFF	TGTGCCAGCAGTGAGGGGGCCGGGGAGCTGTTTTTT
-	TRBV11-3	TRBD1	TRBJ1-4	CASSLGQGTHNEKLFF	TGTGCCAGCAGCTTGGGACAGGGGACGCATAATGAAAAACTGTTTTTT
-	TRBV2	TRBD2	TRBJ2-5	CASRATSGGETQYF	TGTGCCAGCAGGGCTACTAGCGGGGGAGAGACCCAGTACTTC
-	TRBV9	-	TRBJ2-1	CASSVEATGSYNEQFF	TGTGCCAGCAGCGTAGAGGCCACCGGCTCCTACAATGAGCAGTTCTTC
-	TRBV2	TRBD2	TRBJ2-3	CASSRTSGVGTDTQYF	TGTGCCAGCAGTCGGACTAGCGGGGTAGGCACAGATACGCAGTATTTT
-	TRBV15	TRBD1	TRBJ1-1	CATRGQAINTEAFF	TGTGCCACCAGAGGACAGGCGATAAACACTGAAGCTTTCTTT
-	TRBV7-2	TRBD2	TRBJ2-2	CASSIKRLAGTFTGELFF	TGTGCCAGCAGCATAAAAAGACTAGCGGGGACTTTCACCGGGGAGCTGTTTTTT
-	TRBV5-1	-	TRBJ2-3	CASSGGGATDTQYF	TGCGCCAGCAGCGGCGGAGGGGCCACAGATACGCAGTATTTT
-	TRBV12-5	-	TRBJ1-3	CASGLVLGTASGNTIYF	TGTGCTAGTGGTTTGGTACTCGGGACGGCCTCTGGAAACACCATATATTTT
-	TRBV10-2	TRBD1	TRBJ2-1	CASSTLPGTGMNEQFF	TGCGCCAGCAGTACACTCCCCGGGACAGGGATGAATGAGCAGTTCTTC
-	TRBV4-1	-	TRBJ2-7	CASSPDSGYEQYF	TGCGCCAGCAGCCCTGACTCAGGCTACGAGCAGTACTTC
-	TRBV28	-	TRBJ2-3	CASGRGAGTDTQYF	TGTGCCAGCGGTAGAGGGGCCGGCACAGATACGCAGTATTTT
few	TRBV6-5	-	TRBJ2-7	CASSYQPGPYEQYF	TGTGCCAGCAGTTACCAACCGGGACCTTACGAGCAGTACTTC
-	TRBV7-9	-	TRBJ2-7	CASSYVDEQYF	TGTGCCAGCAGCTACGTGGACGAGCAGTACTTC
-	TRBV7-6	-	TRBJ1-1	CASSLVVRGAGEAFF	TGTGCCAGCAGCTTAGTCGTCCGGGGGGCCGGTGAAGCTTTCTTT
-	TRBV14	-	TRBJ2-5	CASSQDLGIPQETQYF	TGTGCCAGCAGCCAAGATTTAGGGATCCCCCAAGAGACCCAGTACTTC
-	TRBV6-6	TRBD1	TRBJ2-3	CASSWTGNPTDTQYF	TGTGCCAGCAGCTGGACAGGGAACCCCACAGATACGCAGTATTTT
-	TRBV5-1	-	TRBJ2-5	CASSLDGSQETQYF	TGCGCCAGCAGCTTGGACGGCTCACAAGAGACCCAGTACTTC
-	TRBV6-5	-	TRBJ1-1	CASSYDGAEAFF	TGTGCCAGCAGTTACGATGGAGCTGAAGCTTTCTTT
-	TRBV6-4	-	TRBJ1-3	CASSKQGLRGNTIYF	TGTGCCAGCAGTAAACAGGGACTGCGTGGAAACACCATATATTTT
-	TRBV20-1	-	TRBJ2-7	CSASRGYEQYF	TGCAGTGCTAGCAGGGGCTACGAGCAGTACTTC
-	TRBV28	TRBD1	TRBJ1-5	CASFPSQQGRYQPQHF	TGTGCCAGCTTTCCGTCCCAACAGGGGCGTTATCAGCCCCAGCATTTT
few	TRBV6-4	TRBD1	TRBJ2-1	CASSEGTGGNEQFF	TGTGCCAGCAGTGAGGGGACAGGGGGCAATGAGCAGTTCTTC
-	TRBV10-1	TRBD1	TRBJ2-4	CASSDGTGIQYF	TGCGCCAGCAGTGACGGGACAGGTATTCAGTACTTC
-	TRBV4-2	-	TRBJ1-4	CASSQGRDQIEKLFF	TGTGCCAGCAGCCAAGGGCGAGACCAGATTGAAAAACTGTTTTTT
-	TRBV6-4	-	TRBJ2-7	CASSRGAGAAYEQYF	TGTGCCAGCAGTCGGGGGGCGGGCGCCGCCTACGAGCAGTACTTC
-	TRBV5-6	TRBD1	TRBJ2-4	CASSLGAGQGNF	TGTGCCAGCAGCTTGGGCGCGGGACAGGGGAACTTC
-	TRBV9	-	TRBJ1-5	CASSVGVSNQPQHF	TGTGCCAGCAGCGTAGGGGTTAGCAATCAGCCCCAGCATTTT
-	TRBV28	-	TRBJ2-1	CASSFLATVGNEQFF	TGTGCCAGCAGTTTTTTGGCGACAGTGGGGAATGAGCAGTTCTTC
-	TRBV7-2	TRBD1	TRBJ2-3	CASSFTGGDTQYF	TGTGCCAGCAGCTTCACAGGGGGGGATACGCAGTATTTT
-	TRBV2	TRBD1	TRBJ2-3	CASSIRDRGTDTQYF	TGTGCCAGCAGTATCCGGGACAGGGGGACAGATACGCAGTATTTT
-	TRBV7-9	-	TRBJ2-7	CASSLSIKGYYEQYF	TGTGCCAGCAGCCTATCCATAAAAGGATACTACGAGCAGTACTTC
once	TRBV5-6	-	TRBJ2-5	CASSSAGAPETQYF	TGTGCCAGCAGCTCGGCCGGGGCTCCGGAGACCCAGTACTTC
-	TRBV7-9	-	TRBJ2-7	CASSLEGPYEQYF	TGTGCCAGCAGCTTAGAGGGGCCCTACGAGCAGTACTTC
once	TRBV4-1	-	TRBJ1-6	CASSQDGGEFSPLHF	TGCGCCAGCAGCCAAGATGGAGGGGAATTTTCACCCCTCCACTTT
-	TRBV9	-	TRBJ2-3	CASSVGGTDTQYF	TGTGCCAGCAGCGTAGGCGGAACAGATACGCAGTATTTT
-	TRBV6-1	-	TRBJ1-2	CATRTEPYGYTF	TGTGCCACCCGGACAGAACCCTATGGCTACACCTTC
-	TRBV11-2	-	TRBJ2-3	CASSPKAAYLGDTQYF	TGTGCCAGCAGCCCGAAGGCGGCCTACCTAGGGGATACGCAGTATTTT
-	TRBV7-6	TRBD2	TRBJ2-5	CASSWTSGGQETQYF	TGTGCCAGCAGCTGGACTAGCGGGGGGCAAGAGACCCAGTACTTC
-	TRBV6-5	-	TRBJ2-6	CASSYSQFYGANVLTF	TGTGCCAGCAGTTACTCCCAGTTTTACGGGGCCAACGTCCTGACTTTC
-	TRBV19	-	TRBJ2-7	CASSIPGHLYEQYF	TGTGCCAGTAGTATCCCGGGACACCTCTACGAGCAGTACTTC
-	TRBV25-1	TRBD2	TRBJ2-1	CASTPTGGSYNEQFF	TGTGCCAGCACTCCCACCGGGGGGAGCTACAATGAGCAGTTCTTC
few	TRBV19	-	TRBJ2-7	CATRDNSYEQYF	TGTGCCACTCGGGACAACTCCTACGAGCAGTACTTC
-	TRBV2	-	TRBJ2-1	CASIIKGRNDNEQFF	TGTGCCAGCATCATTAAGGGACGGAACGACAATGAGCAGTTCTTC